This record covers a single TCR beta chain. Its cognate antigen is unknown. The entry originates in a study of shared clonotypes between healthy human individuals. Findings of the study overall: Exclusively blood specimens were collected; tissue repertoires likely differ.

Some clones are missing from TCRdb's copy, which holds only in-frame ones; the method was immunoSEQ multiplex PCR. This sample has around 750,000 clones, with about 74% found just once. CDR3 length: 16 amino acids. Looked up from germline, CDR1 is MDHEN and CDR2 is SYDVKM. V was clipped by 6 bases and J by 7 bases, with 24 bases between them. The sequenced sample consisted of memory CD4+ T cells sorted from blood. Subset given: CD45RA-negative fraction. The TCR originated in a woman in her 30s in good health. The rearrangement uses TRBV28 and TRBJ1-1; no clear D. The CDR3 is CASRPTLTYFFSEAFF. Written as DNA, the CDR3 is TGTGCCAGCAGACCCACCTTGACGTACTTCTTCAGTGAAGCTTTCTTT.